This T cell receptor (beta chain) is drawn from a study of blood T cells in healthy people across ages. Study results and caveats: Roughly linear age-related decline in beta diversity appeared, significant by age around 40.

A second PCR, run for 7 to 11 cycles, used a sample-barcoded 5' primer plus a J-beta primer mix. One entry per CDR3 protein results from TCRdb running MiXCR on the 5' RACE reads. This table has 600,000 to 1,000,000 distinct CDR3 sequences, about three fifths appearing once. Per the germline V gene, CDR1 is SGHDN and CDR2 is FVKESK. Deletions cut 7 bases from V and 3 bases from J, with 12 bases between. The CDR3 totals 13 residues. Of note for this clonotype: Antigen unknown.

The chain combines TRBV14 with TRBJ2-5; TRBD2 might be the D (5 bases). The sequencing input was blood. The TCR comes from a man aged 25-45 years in good health. The DNA for the CDR3 is TGTGCCAGCAAACAACACGGGGAAGAGACCCAGTACTTC. Amino acid sequence: CASKQHGEETQYF.